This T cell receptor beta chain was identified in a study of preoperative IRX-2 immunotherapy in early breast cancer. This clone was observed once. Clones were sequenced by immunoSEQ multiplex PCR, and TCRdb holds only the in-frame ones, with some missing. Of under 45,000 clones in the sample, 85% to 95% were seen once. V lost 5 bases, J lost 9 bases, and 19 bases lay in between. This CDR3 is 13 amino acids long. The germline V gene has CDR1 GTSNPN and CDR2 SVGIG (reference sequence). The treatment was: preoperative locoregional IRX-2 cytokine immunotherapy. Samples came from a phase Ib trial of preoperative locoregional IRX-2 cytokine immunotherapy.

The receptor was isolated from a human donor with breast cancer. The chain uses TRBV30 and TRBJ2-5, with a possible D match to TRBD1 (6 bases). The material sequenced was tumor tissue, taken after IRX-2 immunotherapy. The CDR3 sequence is CAWGGRILDAQYF. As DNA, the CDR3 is TGTGCCTGGGGGGGCCGTATTCTTGACGCCCAGTACTTC. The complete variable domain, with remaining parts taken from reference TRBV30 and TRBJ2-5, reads SQTIHQWPATLVQPVGSPLSLECTVEGTSNPNLYWYRQAAGRGLQLLFYSVGIGQISSEVPQNLSASRPQDRQFILSSKKLLLSDSGFYLCAWGGRILDAQYFGPGTRLLVL.